The 16 T cell receptor beta chains below come from one sample, sequenced in a study of CD8+ T cells in alopecia areata. The authors extracted RNA and reverse transcribed it into cDNA as the sequencing template. The table came from immunoSEQ multiplex PCR; TCRdb's copy has only in-frame clones and leaves some out. Here the sample spans roughly 150,000 clones, approximately 65% being singletons. Sequences were obtained from CD8+ T cells sorted from blood. All receptors come from a human donor in good health.

V usage is TRBV29-1 and J usage is TRBJ2-7, with a tentative D call TRBD1 (5 bases). The CDR3 sequence is 12 residues long. Trimming left V 8 bases short and J 3 bases short, with 14 bases between. Looked up from germline, CDR1 is SQVTM and CDR2 is ANQGSEA. CDR3 protein: CSFSGQGYEQYF. The CDR3, as DNA: TGCAGCTTCTCTGGCCAGGGCTACGAGCAGTACTTC.

The V and J genes are TRBV6-5 and TRBJ2-5, with TRBD1 matching 7 bases. The CDR3 runs 15 residues. V shed 0 bases and J 1 base; nucleotides not matched to a gene: 2. Germline CDR1 and CDR2: MNHEY and SVGAGI. The CDR3 DNA is TGTGCCAGCAGTTACTCGGGACAGACCCAAGAGACCCAGTACTTC. Translating gives CASSYSGQTQETQYF.

This clone was counted a few times. The gene calls are TRBV7-8 and TRBJ2-1, with 7 bases lining up with TRBD2. J was trimmed by 4 bases and V by 3 bases; bases with no gene match: 12. There are 17 residues in the CDR3. From germline, CDR1 is SGHVS and CDR2 FQNEAQ. The CDR3 loop reads CASSFDSGPRMYNEQFF. CDR3 in DNA: TGTGCCAGCAGCTTCGATAGCGGGCCAAGGATGTACAATGAGCAGTTCTTC.

The V and J genes are TRBV29-1 and TRBJ1-2; 7 bases are shared with TRBD1. The CDR3 totals 12 residues. Germline-derived CDR1 and CDR2 are SQVTM and ANQGSEA. After removal of 6 bases from V and 7 bases from J, the junction contained 8 bases not matched to a gene. Here the CDR3 reads CSVGKGAGGYTF. CDR3 DNA sequence: TGCAGCGTGGGGAAGGGGGCGGGTGGCTACACCTTC.

Details on this clone: Just one base apart from a much larger clone, this may be a read error. The CDR3 loop is CASSPSGTGELFF. The CDR3 bases are TGTGCCAGCAGCCCTAGCGGGACCGGGGAGCTGTTTTTT. The V call is TRBV9, the J call TRBJ2-2; TRBD2 aligns across 8 bases. The CDR3 has 13 amino acids. V dropped 4 bases and J dropped 5; count of bases not matched to a gene: 1. Germline CDR1 reads SGDLS; CDR2 reads YYNGEE. Supplemented by reference TRBV9 and TRBJ2-2, the full variable domain reads DSGVTQTPKHLITATGQRVTLRCSPRSGDLSVYWYQQSLDQGLQFLIQYYNGEERAKGNILERFSAQQFPDLHSELNLSSLELGDSALYFCASSPSGTGELFFGEGSRLTVL.

This clone was counted only a few times. V and J are TRBV15 and TRBJ2-1; no reliable D call. V was clipped by 0 bases and J by 0 bases, with 12 bases between them. Germline-derived CDR1 and CDR2 are LNHNV and YYDKDF (reference sequence). This CDR3 spans 17 amino acids. The CDR3 here is CATSRDPSGGSYNEQFF. CDR3 nucleotides: TGTGCCACCAGCAGAGATCCTTCCGGCGGCTCCTACAATGAGCAGTTCTTC.

The CDR3 coding sequence is TGTGCCAGCAGCTCCAAGGGGGGGAAACCCTACAATGAGCAGTTCTTC. As protein: CASSSKGGKPYNEQFF. The V call is TRBV7-9, the J call TRBJ2-1, with D maybe TRBD2 (7 bases). The V end lost 4 bases, the J end lost 2 bases, and 15 bases lay between the germline ends. The CDR3 contains 16 residues. Germline V gene data show CDR1 as SEHNR and CDR2 as FQNEAQ (reference sequence).

The J gene is TRBJ2-1, the V gene TRBV2; D is perhaps TRBD2 (5 bases). CDR3 length: 13 residues. The ends were cut back, 4 bases at V and 1 base at J, with 5 bases in the middle. The germline V gene encodes CDR1 SNHLY and CDR2 FYNNEI. CDR3 DNA sequence: TGTGCCAGCAGTGCGGGATCCTACAATGAGCAGTTCTTC. Its translation is CASSAGSYNEQFF.

The gene calls are TRBV4-1 and TRBJ2-1; D gene unclear. The CDR3 sequence is 15 residues long. Per germline, CDR1 MGHRA and CDR2 YSYEKL. Trimming stripped 0 bases from V and 8 bases from J, with 14 bases between. The CDR3 loop is CASSQDGQALYEQFF. As DNA, the CDR3 is TGCGCCAGCAGCCAAGATGGGCAAGCTCTTTATGAGCAGTTCTTC.

The chain links TRBV5-1 to TRBJ1-1; D unresolved. The V and J ends lost 4 bases and 2 bases respectively, with 9 bases between them. The CDR3 extends over 13 amino acids. Germline CDR1 is SGHRS and CDR2 is YFSETQ. The chain's CDR3 is CASSLGSNTEAFF. The CDR3 DNA reads as TGCGCCAGCAGCCTTGGGAGCAACACTGAAGCTTTCTTT.

V gene TRBV9 combines with J gene TRBJ2-7; 7 bases agree with TRBD1. The CDR3 totals 14 residues. J lost 2 bases, V lost 0 bases, and 2 bases had no gene match. Per germline, CDR1 SGDLS and CDR2 YYNGEE. CDR3 loop: CASSVVGTAYEQYF. The CDR3, as DNA: TGTGCCAGCAGCGTAGTTGGGACAGCCTACGAGCAGTACTTC.

V usage is TRBV30 and J usage is TRBJ2-7; 9 nucleotides match TRBD1. The CDR3 has 13 amino acids. Unmatched junction bases numbered 5, after V lost 2 bases and J lost 6 bases. Germline V lookup: CDR1 GTSNPN, CDR2 SVGIG (reference sequence). This CDR3 reads CAWSLGQGFEQYF. CDR3 coding DNA: TGTGCCTGGAGTCTGGGACAGGGTTTCGAGCAGTACTTC.

This sequence joins TRBV14 and TRBJ1-4; TRBD1 is a possible D gene (5 bases). Germline V gives CDR1 SGHDN, CDR2 FVKESK. V was trimmed by 4 bases and J by 0 bases, leaving 9 bases between them. CDR3 length equals 15 residues. The CDR3 DNA follows: TGTGCCAGCAGCCGGGGCACGGCAACTAATGAAAAACTGTTTTTT. It translates to CASSRGTATNEKLFF.

V gene TRBV25-1 combines with J gene TRBJ1-4; D is ambiguous. Germline CDR1 reads MGHDK; CDR2 reads SYGVNS. V lost 7 bases, J lost 7 bases, and 7 bases lay in between. The CDR3 contains 11 residues. CDR3 in amino acids: CASTWGEKLFF. CDR3 DNA sequence: TGTGCCAGCACGTGGGGTGAAAAACTGTTTTTT.

The J gene is TRBJ1-1, the V gene TRBV29-1; D call uncertain. The length of the CDR3 is 11 residues. The V gene lost 6 bases and the J gene lost 2 bases, with 7 bases spanning the gap. Germline loops: CDR1 SQVTM, CDR2 ANQGSEA. Written as DNA, the CDR3 is TGCAGCGTCAAAGTTAACACTGAAGCTTTCTTT. It yields the protein CSVKVNTEAFF.

This clone showed up just a few times. CDR3 coding DNA: TGTGCCAGCAGCATCACTAGCGGATACCAAGAGACCCAGTACTTC. This sequence encodes CASSITSGYQETQYF. The J gene is TRBJ2-5, the V gene TRBV7-9; the match to TRBD2 covers 8 bases. CDR1 is SEHNR and CDR2 is FQNEAQ in the germline V gene (reference sequence). The J segment lost 0 bases and the V segment lost 5 bases, leaving 5 bases of the junction unmatched. The CDR3 is made up of 15 amino acids. Supplemented by reference TRBV7-9 and TRBJ2-5, the full variable domain reads DTGVSQNPRHKITKRGQNVTFRCDPISEHNRLYWYRQTLGQGPEFLTYFQNEAQLEKSRLLSDRFSAERPKGSFSTLEIQRTEQGDSAMYLCASSITSGYQETQYFGPGTRLLVL.